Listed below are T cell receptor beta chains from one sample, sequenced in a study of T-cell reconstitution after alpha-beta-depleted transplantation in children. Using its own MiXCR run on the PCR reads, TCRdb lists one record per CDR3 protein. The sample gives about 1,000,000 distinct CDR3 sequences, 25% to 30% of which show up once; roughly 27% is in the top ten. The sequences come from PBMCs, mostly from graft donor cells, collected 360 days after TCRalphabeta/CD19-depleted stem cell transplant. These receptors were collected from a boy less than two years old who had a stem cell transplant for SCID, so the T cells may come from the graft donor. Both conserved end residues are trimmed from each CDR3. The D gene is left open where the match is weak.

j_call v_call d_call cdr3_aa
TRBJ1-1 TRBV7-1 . ASGGGDTEAF
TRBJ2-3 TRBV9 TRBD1 ASSEPTGRITDTQY
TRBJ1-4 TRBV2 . ASSSQGHELF
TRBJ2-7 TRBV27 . ASSFRGIPYEQY
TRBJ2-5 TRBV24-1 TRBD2 ATSPGTSGWGETQY
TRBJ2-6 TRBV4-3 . ASSRGSSGANVLT
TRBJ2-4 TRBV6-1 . ASSQSIAKNIQY
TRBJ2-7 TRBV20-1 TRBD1 SARELVTGGHEQY
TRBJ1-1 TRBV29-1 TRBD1 SGRTGKNTEAF
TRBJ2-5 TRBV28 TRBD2 ASSEAGERAETQY
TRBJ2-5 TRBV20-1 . SASSTYQETQY
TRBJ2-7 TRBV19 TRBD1 ASRQAGTGIDEQY
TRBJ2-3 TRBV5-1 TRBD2 ASSSGLAGDTDTQY
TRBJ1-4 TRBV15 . ATSRDGATNEKLF
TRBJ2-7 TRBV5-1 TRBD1 ASSPGQGAFDEQY
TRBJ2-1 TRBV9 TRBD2 ASSVAGIGLAAIGEQF
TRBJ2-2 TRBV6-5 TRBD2 ASSSPSLAGNTGELF
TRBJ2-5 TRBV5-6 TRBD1 ASNNRGWRETQY
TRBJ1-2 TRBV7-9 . ASPGPVYGYT
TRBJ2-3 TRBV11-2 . ASSSRRTGTQYTQY
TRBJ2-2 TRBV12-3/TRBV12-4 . ASSASQNTGELF
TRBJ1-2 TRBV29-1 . SVGTEQYGYT
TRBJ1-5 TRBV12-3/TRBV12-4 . ASGLAPNQPQH
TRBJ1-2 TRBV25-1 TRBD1 ASSEYGVVGQNYGYT
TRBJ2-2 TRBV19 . ASSLSQGLNTGELF
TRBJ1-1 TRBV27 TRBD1 ASSFTLEGQDTEAF
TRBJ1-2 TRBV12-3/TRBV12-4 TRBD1 ASSLARQGVYGYT
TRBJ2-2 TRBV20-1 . SATKLGYTGELF
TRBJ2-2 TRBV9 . ASSVDLREAGELF
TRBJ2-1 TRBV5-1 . ASSFGGGTYNEQF
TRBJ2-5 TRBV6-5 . ASSYRPREETQY
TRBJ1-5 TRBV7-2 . ASSLELRNSNQPQH
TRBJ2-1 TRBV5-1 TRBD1 ASSLVVGQGHNEQF
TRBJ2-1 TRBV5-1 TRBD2 ASSQTRRLAGVNEQF
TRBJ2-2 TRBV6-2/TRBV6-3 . ASSYQRANTGELF
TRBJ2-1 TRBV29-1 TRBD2 SYVGMGGGIYNEQF
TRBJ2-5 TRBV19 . ASSLRTPARETQY